The clone carrying this T cell receptor beta chain came up a few times. Deletions cut 1 base from V and 3 bases from J, with 7 bases between. Germline V gene sequence: CDR1 MNHEY, CDR2 SMNVEV (reference sequence). The CDR3 consists of 13 residues. This record belongs to a study of human T cells and chemical hapten exposure. Time point: patch test 3, about 24 weeks after DPC sensitization. Treatment in this sample: therapeutic diphenylcyclopropenone sensitization with weekly scalp DPC. TCRdb used MiXCR to reprocess the RACE reads, holding one entry per CDR3 protein. The sample yields 190,000 or so distinct CDR3 sequences, about 25% seen once.

This chain joins TRBV27 and TRBJ2-7; D gene uncertain. The specimen was whole blood, collected in connection with sensitization to the hapten diphenylcyclopropenone (DPC). The receptor was isolated from a woman in her thirties or forties with alopecia areata. Some clones in this sample may be carry-over from other donors' samples. CDR3 DNA sequence: TGTGCCAGCAGTTTATACCCGAACTACGAGCAGTACTTC. This translates into CASSLYPNYEQYF.